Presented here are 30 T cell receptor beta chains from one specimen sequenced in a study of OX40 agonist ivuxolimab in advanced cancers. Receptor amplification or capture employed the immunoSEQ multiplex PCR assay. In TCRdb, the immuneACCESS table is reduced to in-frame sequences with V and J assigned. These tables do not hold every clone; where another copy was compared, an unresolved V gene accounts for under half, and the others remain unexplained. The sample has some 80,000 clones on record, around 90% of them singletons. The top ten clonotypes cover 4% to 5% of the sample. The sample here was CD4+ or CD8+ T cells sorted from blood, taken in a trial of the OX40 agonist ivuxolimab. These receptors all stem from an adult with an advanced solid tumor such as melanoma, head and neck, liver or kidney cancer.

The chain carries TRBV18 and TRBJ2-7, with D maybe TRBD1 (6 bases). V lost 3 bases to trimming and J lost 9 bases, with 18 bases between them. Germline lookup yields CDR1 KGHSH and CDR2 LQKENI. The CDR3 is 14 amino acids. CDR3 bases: TGTGCCAGCTCACCCGGCGCAGGGGAATTCGCGCAGTACTTC. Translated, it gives CASSPGAGEFAQYF.

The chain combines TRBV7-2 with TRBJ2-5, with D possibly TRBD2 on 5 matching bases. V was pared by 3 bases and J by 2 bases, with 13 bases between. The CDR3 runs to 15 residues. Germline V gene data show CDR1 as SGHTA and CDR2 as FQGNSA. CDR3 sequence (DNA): TGTGCCAGCAGCTTTAGTAGCGCAAGGCAAGAGACCCAGTACTTC. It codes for CASSFSSARQETQYF.

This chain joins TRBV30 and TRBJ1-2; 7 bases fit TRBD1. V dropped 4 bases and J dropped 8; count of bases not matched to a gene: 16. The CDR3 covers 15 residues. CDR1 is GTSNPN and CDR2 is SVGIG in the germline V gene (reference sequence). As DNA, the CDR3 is TGTGCCTGGACCTCACCGCCCCTGACAGGGAACGGCTACACCTTC. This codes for CAWTSPPLTGNGYTF.

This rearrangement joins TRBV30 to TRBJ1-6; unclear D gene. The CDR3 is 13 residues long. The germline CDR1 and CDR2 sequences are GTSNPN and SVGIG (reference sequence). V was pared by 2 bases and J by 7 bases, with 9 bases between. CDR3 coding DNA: TGTGCCTGGAGTAGCAGCATGAATTCACCCCTCCACTTT. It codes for CAWSSSMNSPLHF.

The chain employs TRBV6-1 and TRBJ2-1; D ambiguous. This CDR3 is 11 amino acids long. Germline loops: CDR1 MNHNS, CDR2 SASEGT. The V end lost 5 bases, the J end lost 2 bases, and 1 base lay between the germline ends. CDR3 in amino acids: CASSPYNEQFF. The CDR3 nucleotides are TGTGCCAGCAGTCCCTACAATGAGCAGTTCTTC.

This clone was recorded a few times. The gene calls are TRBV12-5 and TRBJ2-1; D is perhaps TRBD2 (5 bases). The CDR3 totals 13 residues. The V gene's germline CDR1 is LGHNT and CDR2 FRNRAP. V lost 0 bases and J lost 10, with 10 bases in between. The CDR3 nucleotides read TGTGCTAGTGGTTTGGTAATAGGCGGGGAGCAGTTCTTC. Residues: CASGLVIGGEQFF.

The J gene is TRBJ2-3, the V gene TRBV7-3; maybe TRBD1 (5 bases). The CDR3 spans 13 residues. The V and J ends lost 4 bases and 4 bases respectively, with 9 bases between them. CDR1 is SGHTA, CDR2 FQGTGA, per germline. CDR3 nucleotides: TGTGCCAGCAGCTCCAGACAGCCAGATACGCAGTATTTT. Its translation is CASSSRQPDTQYF.

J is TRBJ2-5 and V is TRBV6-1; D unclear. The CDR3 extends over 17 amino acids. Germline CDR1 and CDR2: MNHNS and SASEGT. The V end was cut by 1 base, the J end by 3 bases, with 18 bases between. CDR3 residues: CASSEDSYLLRKETQYF. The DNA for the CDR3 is TGTGCCAGCAGTGAAGACAGTTACCTCCTTCGGAAAGAGACCCAGTACTTC.

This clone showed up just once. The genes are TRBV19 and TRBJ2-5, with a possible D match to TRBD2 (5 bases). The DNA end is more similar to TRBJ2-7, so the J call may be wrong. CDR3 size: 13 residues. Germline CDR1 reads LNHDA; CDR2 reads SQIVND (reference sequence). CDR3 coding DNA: TGTGCCAGTAGTGCGGGCTATTCCTACGAGCAGTACTTC. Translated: CASSAGYSYEQYF.

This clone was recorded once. This CDR3 reads CASSGGTGQYF. Here the CDR3 DNA reads TGTGCCAGCAGTGGGGGGACGGGACAGTACTTC. The V call is TRBV25-1, the J call TRBJ2-7; tentatively, D is TRBD1 or TRBD2 (5 bases each). CDR3 length: 11 amino acids. Germline CDR1 is MGHDK and CDR2 is SYGVNS. With 4 bases removed from V and 10 bases from J, the gap between germline ends came to 11 bases.

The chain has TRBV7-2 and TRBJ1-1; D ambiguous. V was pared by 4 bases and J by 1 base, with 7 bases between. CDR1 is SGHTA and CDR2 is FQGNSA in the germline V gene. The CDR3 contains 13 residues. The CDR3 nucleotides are TGTGCCAGCAGCTCGAAAGCGAACACTGAAGCTTTCTTT. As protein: CASSSKANTEAFF.

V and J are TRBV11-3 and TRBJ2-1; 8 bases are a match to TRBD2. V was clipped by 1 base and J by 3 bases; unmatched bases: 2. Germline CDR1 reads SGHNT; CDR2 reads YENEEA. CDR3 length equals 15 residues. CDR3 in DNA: TGTGCCAGCAGCTTAGGGCGGGGGGTCTACAATGAGCAGTTCTTC. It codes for CASSLGRGVYNEQFF.

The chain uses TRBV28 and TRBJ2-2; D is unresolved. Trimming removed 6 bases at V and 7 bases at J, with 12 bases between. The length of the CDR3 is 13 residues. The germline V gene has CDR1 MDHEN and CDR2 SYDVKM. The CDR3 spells CASRESFGGELFF. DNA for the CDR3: TGTGCCAGCAGGGAGTCGTTTGGCGGGGAGCTGTTTTTT.

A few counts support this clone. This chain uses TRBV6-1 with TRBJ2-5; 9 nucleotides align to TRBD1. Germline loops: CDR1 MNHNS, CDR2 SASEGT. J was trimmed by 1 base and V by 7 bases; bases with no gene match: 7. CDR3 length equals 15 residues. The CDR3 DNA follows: TGTGCCAGCACGACGGGGACAGGGCCCCAAGAGACCCAGTACTTC. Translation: CASTTGTGPQETQYF.

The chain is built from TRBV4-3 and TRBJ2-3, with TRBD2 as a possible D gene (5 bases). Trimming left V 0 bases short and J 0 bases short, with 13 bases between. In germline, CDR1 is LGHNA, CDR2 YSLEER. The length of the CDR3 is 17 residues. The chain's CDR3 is CASSQEWRAPSTDTQYF. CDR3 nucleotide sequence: TGCGCCAGCAGCCAAGAATGGCGGGCCCCTAGCACAGATACGCAGTATTTT.

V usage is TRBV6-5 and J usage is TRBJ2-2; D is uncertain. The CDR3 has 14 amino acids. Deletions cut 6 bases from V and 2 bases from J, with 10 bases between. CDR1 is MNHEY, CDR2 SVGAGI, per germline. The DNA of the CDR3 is TGTGCCAGCAGCCGGTCTTACAACACCGGGGAGCTGTTTTTT. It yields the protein CASSRSYNTGELFF.

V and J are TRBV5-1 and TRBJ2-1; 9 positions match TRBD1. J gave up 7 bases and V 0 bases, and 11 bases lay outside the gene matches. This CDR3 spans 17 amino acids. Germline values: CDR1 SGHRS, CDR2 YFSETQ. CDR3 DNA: TGCGCCAGCAGCTTGGTTGTTCTCGGGACAGGGTCAAATGAGCAGTTCTTC. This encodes CASSLVVLGTGSNEQFF.

The CDR3 is CASSSQANTGELFF. Written as DNA, the CDR3 is TGCGCCAGCAGCTCTCAGGCGAACACCGGGGAGCTGTTTTTT. The gene calls are TRBV5-1 and TRBJ2-2; D gene uncertain. V was clipped by 3 bases and J by 0 bases, with 6 bases between them. The germline CDR1 and CDR2 sequences are SGHRS and YFSETQ. The CDR3 consists of 14 residues.

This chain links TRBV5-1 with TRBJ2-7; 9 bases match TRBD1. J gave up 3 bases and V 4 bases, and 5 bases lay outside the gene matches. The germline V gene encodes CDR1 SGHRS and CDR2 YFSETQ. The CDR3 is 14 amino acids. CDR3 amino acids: CASSDRTGDYEQYF. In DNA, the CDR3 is TGCGCCAGCAGCGATCGGACAGGGGACTACGAGCAGTACTTC.

The CDR3: CSVDQNTEAFF. CDR3 DNA: TGCAGCGTTGATCAGAACACTGAAGCTTTCTTT. The V and J genes are TRBV29-1 and TRBJ1-1; no clear D gene. Trimming took off 3 bases at V and 1 base at J, with 3 bases between the two ends. The length of the CDR3 is 11 residues. Looked up from germline, CDR1 is SQVTM and CDR2 is ANQGSEA.

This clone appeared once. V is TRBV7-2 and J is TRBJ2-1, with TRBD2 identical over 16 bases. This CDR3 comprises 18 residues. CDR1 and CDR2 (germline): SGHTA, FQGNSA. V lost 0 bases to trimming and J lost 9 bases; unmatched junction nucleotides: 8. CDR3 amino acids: CASSLAGGLAGGPGEQFF. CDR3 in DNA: TGTGCCAGCAGCTTAGCAGGGGGACTAGCGGGAGGGCCGGGTGAGCAGTTCTTC. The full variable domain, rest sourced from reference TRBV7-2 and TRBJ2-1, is GAGVSQSPSNKVTEKGKDVELRCDPISGHTALYWYRQSLGQGLEFLIYFQGNSAPDKSGLPSDRFSAERTGGSVSTLTIQRTQQEDSAVYLCASSLAGGLAGGPGEQFFGPGTRLTVL.

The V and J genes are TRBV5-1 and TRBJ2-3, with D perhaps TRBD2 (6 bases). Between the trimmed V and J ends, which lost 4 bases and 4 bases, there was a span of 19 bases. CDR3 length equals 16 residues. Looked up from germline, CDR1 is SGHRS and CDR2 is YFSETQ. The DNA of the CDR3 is TGCGCCAGCAGCGCCTCCCTGGCGGAGCGGGCAGATACGCAGTATTTT. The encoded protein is CASSASLAERADTQYF.

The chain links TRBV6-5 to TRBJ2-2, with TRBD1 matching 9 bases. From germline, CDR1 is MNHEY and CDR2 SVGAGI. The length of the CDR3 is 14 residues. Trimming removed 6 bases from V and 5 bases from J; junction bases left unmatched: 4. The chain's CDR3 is CASRGTGRTGELFF. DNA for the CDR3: TGTGCCAGCAGGGGGACAGGGAGGACCGGGGAGCTGTTTTTT.

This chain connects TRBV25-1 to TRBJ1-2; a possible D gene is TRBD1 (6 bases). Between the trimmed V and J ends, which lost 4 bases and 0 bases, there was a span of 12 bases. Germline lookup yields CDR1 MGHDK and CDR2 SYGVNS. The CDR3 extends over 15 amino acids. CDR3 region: CASSVAWTANYGYTF. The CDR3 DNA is TGTGCCAGCAGTGTCGCATGGACAGCTAACTATGGCTACACCTTC.

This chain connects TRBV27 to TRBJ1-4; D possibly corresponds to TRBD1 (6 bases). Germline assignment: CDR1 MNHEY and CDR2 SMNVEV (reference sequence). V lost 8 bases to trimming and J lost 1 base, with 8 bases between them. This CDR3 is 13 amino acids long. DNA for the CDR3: TGTGCCAGCCGGACAGAAACTAATGAAAAACTGTTTTTT. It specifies CASRTETNEKLFF.

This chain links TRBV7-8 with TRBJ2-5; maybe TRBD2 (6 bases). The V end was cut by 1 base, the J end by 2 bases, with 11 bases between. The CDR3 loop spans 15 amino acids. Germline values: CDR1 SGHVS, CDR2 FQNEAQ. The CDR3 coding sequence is TGTGCCAGCAGCTTAGAGGGACTGGCACAAGAGACCCAGTACTTC. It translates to CASSLEGLAQETQYF.

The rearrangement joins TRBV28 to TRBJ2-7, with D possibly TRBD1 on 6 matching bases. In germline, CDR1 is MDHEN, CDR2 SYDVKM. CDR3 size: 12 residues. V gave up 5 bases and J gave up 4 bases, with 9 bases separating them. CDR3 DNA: TGTGCCAGCAGTACGGGACAATACGAGCAGTACTTC. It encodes CASSTGQYEQYF.

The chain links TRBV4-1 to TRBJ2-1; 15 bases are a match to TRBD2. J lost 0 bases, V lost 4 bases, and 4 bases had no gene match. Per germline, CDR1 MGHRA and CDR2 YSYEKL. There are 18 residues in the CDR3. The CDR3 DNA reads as TGCGCCAGCAGCCGGGGACTAGCGGGAGGTAGCTCCTACAATGAGCAGTTCTTC. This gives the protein CASSRGLAGGSSYNEQFF.

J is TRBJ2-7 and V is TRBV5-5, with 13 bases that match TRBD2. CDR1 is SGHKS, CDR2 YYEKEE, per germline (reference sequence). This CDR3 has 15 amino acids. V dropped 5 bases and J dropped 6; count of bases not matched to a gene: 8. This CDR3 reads CASRQHTSGRAEQYF. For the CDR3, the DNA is TGTGCCAGCAGACAACACACTAGCGGGAGGGCCGAGCAGTACTTC.

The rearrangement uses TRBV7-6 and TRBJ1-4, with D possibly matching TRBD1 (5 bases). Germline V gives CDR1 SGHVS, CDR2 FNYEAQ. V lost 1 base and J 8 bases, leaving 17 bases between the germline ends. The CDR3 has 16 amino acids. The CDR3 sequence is CASSLDVFQGQEKLFF. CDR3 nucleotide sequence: TGTGCCAGCAGCTTAGATGTGTTCCAGGGTCAAGAAAAACTGTTTTTT.